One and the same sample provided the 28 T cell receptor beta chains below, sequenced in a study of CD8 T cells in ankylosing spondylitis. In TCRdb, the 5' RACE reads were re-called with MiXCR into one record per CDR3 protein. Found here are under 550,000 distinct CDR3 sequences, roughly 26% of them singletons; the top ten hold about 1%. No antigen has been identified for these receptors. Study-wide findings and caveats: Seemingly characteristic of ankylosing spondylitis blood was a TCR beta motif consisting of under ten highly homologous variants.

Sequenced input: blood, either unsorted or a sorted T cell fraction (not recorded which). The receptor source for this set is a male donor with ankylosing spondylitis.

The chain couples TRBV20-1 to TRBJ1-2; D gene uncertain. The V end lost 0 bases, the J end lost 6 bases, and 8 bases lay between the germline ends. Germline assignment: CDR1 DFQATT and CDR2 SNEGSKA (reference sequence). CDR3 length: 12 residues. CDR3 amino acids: CSARDQGNGYTF. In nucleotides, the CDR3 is TGCAGTGCTAGAGATCAAGGAAATGGCTACACCTTC.

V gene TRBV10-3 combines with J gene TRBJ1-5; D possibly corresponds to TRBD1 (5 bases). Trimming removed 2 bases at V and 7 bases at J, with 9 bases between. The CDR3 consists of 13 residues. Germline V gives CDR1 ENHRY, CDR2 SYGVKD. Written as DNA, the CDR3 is TGTGCCATCAGTGAGGGTACAGGACAGCCCCAGCATTTT. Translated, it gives CAISEGTGQPQHF.

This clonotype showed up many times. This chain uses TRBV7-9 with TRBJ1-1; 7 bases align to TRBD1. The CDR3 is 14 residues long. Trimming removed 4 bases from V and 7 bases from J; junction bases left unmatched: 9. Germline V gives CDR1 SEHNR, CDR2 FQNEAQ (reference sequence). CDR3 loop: CASSSSGTEGEAFF. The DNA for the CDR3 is TGTGCCAGCAGCTCATCGGGGACAGAAGGTGAAGCTTTCTTT.

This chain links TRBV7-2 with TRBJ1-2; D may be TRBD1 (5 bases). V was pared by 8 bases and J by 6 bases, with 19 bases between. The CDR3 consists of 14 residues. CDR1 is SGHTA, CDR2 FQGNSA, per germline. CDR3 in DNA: TGTGCCAGCGGAGATGGGACTCCCTGGGATGGCTACACCTTC. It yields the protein CASGDGTPWDGYTF.

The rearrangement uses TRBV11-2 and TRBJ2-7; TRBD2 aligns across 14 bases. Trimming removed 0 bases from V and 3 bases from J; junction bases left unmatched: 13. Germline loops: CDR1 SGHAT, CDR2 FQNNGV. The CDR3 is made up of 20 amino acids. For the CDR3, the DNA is TGTGCCAGCAGCTTAGAGGGTCCGGGACTAGCGGGAGAACAGTTCTACGAGCAGTACTTC. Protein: CASSLEGPGLAGEQFYEQYF.

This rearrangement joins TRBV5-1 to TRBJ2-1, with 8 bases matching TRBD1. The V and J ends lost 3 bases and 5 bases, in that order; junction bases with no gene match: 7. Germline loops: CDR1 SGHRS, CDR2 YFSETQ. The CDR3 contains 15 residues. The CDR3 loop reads CASSYTGGFDNEQFF. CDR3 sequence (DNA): TGCGCCAGCAGCTACACAGGGGGGTTTGACAATGAGCAGTTCTTC.

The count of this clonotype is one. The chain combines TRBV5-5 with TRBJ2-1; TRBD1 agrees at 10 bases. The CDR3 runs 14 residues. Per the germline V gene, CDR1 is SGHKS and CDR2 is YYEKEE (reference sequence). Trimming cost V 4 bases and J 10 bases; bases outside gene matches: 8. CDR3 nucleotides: TGTGCCAGCAGCCCCGGACAGGGGGTAGAGGAGCAGTTCTTC. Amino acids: CASSPGQGVEEQFF.

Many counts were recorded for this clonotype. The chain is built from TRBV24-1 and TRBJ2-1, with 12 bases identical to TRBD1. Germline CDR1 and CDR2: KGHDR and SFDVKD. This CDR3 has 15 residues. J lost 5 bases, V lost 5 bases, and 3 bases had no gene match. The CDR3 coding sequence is TGTGCCACCAGTGGGGACAGGGGGCGCCACAATGAGCAGTTCTTC. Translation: CATSGDRGRHNEQFF.

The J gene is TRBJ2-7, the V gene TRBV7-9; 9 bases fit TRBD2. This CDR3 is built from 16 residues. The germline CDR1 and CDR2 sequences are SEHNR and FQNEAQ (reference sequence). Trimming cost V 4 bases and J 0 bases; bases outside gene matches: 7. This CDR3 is CASSSLAGASSYEQYF. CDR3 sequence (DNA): TGTGCCAGCAGCTCCTTAGCGGGGGCGAGCTCCTACGAGCAGTACTTC.

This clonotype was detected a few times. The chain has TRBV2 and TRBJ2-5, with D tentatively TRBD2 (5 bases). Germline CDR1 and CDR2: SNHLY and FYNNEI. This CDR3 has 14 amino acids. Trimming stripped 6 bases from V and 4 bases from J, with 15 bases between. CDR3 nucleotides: TGTGCCAGCAGAAGGATCAATCGGGGAGAGACCCAGTACTTC. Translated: CASRRINRGETQYF.

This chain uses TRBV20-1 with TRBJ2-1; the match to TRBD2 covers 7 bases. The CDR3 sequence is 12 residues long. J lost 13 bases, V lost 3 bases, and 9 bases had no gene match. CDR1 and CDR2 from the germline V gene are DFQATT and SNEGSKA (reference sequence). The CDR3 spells CSASSPREAQFF. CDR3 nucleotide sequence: TGCAGTGCTAGTTCACCCCGGGAGGCCCAGTTCTTC.

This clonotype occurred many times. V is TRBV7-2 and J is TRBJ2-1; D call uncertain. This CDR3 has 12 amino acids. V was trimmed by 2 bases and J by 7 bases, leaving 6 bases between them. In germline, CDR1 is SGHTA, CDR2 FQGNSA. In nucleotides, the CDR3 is TGTGCCAGCAGCTTATGGGGTAATGAGCAGTTCTTC. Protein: CASSLWGNEQFF.

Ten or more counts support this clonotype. Written as DNA, the CDR3 is TGTGCCAGCAGCTTATTTTTGGATACGCAGTATTTT. Translation gives CASSLFLDTQYF. The rearrangement uses TRBV11-2 and TRBJ2-3; D is undetermined. The germline V and J ends were trimmed by 2 bases and 6 bases, with 6 bases remaining between them. This CDR3 contains 12 residues. Germline loops: CDR1 SGHAT, CDR2 FQNNGV.

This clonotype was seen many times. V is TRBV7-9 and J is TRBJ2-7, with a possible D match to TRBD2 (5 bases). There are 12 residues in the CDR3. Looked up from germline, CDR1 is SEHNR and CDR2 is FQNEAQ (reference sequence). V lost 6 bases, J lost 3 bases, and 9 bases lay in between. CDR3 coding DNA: TGTGCCAGCAGTCTCAGCGGCTACGAGCAGTACGTC. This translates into CASSLSGYEQYV.

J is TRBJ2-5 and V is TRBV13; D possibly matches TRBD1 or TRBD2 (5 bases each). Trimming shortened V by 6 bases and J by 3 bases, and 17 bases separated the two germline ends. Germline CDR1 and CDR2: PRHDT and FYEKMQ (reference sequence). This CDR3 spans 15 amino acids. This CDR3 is CASRLPGPKEETQYF. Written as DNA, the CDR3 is TGTGCCAGCAGATTACCGGGACCCAAAGAAGAGACCCAGTACTTC. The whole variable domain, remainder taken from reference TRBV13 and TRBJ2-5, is AAGVIQSPRHLIKEKRETATLKCYPIPRHDTVYWYQQGPGQDPQFLISFYEKMQSDKGSIPDRFSAQQFSDYHSELNMSSLELGDSALYFCASRLPGPKEETQYFGPGTRLLVL.

The CDR3 spells CASSLWTREKLFF. Written as DNA, the CDR3 is TGTGCCAGCAGTCTATGGACTCGGGAAAAACTGTTTTTT. This chain joins TRBV25-1 and TRBJ1-4; D is ambiguous. The length of the CDR3 is 13 residues. V lost 5 bases to trimming and J lost 8 bases, with 12 bases between them. CDR1 MGHDK and CDR2 SYGVNS come from the germline V gene.

The CDR3 DNA reads as TGTGCCAGCAGTGAGGCGGAACAGCCCCAGCATTTT. Its protein product is CASSEAEQPQHF. The rearrangement uses TRBV25-1 and TRBJ1-5; D uncertain. This CDR3 comprises 12 residues. CDR1 is MGHDK, CDR2 SYGVNS, per germline. Between the trimmed V and J ends, which lost 3 bases and 7 bases, there was a span of 7 bases.

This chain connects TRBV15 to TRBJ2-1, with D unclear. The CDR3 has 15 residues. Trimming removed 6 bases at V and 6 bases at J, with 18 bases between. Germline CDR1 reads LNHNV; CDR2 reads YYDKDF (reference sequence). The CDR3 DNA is TGTGCCACCAGTCCGAGATGGTTGGCAGGCAATGAGCAGTTCTTC. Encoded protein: CATSPRWLAGNEQFF.

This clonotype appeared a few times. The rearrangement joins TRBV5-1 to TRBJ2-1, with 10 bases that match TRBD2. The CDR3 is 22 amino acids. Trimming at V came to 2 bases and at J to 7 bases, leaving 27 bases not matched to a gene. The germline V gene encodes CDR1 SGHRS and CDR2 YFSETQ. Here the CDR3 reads CASSFGQGAWLAGALSTNEQFF. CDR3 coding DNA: TGCGCCAGCAGCTTCGGGCAGGGAGCTTGGCTAGCGGGAGCCCTCTCTACAAATGAGCAGTTCTTC.

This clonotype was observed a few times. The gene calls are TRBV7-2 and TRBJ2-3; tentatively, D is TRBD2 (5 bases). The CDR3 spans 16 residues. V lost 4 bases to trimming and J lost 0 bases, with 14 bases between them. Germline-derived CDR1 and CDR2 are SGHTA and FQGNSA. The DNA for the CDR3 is TGTGCCAGCAGCTCCCTAGGCCGCGGGAGCACAGATACGCAGTATTTT. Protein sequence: CASSSLGRGSTDTQYF.

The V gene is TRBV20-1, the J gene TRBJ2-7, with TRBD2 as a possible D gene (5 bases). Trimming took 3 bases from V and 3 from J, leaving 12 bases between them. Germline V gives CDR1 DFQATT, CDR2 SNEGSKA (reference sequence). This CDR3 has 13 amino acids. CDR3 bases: TGCAGTGCTAGTTTCGGAGGTCGCTACGAGCAGTACTTC. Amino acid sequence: CSASFGGRYEQYF.

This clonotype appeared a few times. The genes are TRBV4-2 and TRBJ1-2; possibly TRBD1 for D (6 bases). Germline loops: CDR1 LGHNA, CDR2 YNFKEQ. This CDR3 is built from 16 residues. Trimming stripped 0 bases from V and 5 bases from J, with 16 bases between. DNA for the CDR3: TGTGCCAGCAGCCAAGATTCCAGGGGTTACGGTTATGGCTACACCTTC. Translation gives CASSQDSRGYGYGYTF.

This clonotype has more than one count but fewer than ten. CDR3 amino acids: CASSLWGGSSYNEQFF. In DNA form, the CDR3 reads TGCGCCAGCAGCTTGTGGGGCGGGAGCTCCTACAATGAGCAGTTCTTC. The chain employs TRBV5-1 and TRBJ2-1; 7 positions match TRBD2. The CDR3 runs to 16 residues. Germline V gives CDR1 SGHRS, CDR2 YFSETQ. J lost 0 bases, V lost 1 base, and 4 bases had no gene match.

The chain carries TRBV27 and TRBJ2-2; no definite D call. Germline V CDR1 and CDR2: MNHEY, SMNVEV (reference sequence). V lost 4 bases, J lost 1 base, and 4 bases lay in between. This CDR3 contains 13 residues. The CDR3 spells CASSWMNTGELFF. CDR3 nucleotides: TGTGCCAGCAGTTGGATGAACACCGGGGAGCTGTTTTTT.

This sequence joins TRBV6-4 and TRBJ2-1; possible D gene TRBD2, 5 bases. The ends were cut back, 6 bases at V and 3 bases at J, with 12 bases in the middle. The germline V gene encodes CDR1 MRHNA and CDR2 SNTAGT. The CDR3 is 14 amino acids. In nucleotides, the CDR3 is TGTGCCAGCAGCGTCGACTACTACTACAATGAGCAGTTCTTC. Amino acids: CASSVDYYYNEQFF.

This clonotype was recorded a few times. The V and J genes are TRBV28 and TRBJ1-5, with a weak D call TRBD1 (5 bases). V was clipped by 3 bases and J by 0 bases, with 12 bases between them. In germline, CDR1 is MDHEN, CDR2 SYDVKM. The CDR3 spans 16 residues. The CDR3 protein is CASSLRQINSNQPQHF. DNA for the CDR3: TGTGCCAGCAGTTTGAGACAGATTAATAGCAATCAGCCCCAGCATTTT.

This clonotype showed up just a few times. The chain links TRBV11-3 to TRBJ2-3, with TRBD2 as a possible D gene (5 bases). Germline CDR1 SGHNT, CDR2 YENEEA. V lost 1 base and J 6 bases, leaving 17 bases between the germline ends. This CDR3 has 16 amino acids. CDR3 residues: CASSLVTLEGVDTQYF. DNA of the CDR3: TGTGCCAGCAGCTTAGTAACCCTAGAGGGAGTGGATACGCAGTATTTT.

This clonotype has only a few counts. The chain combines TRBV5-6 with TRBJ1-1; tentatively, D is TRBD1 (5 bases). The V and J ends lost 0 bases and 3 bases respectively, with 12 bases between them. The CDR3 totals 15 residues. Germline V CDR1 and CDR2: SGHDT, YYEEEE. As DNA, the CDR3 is TGTGCCAGCAGCTTGGAGAGGGGCGCGGACACTGAAGCTTTCTTT. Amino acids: CASSLERGADTEAFF. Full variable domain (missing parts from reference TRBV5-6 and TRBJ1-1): DAGVTQSPTHLIKTRGQQVTLRCSPKSGHDTVSWYQQALGQGPQFIFQYYEEEERQRGNFPDRFSGHQFPNYSSELNVNALLLGDSALYLCASSLERGADTEAFFGQGTRLTVV.